A single sample gave rise to the 10 T cell receptor beta chains below, sequenced in a study of blood T cell repertoires in COVID-19. Only in-frame clones appear in the TCRdb table, and some are missing; sequencing was by immunoSEQ multiplex PCR. The table lists about 100,000 clones, approximately 79% of them singletons. The specimen was peripheral blood. The receptors shown here come from a woman over 75 with active or convalescent COVID-19.

J is TRBJ1-3 and V is TRBV19; D is possibly TRBD1 (6 bases). CDR3 length: 16 amino acids. Germline-derived CDR1 and CDR2 are LNHDA and SQIVND (reference sequence). V was clipped by 4 bases and J by 2 bases, with 15 bases between them. The chain's CDR3 is CASSTLDRKAGNTIYF. Written as DNA, the CDR3 is TGTGCCAGTAGTACTTTGGACAGAAAGGCTGGAAACACCATATATTTT. The complete variable domain, with remaining parts taken from reference TRBV19 and TRBJ1-3, reads DGGITQSPKYLFRKEGQNVTLSCEQNLNHDAMYWYRQDPGQGLRLIYYSQIVNDFQKGDIAEGYSVSREKKESFPLTVTSAQKNPTAFYLCASSTLDRKAGNTIYFGEGSWLTVV.

This clone came up a few times. The chain combines TRBV23-1 with TRBJ1-2; D not resolved. TRBV23-1 is designated an ORF whose function remains uncertain. V lost 4 bases, J lost 8 bases, and 5 bases lay in between. The CDR3 has 10 residues. The CDR3 sequence: CASSLLGYTF. CDR3 nucleotide sequence: TGCGCCAGCAGTCTCCTAGGCTACACCTTC.

The chain carries TRBV6-2 or TRBV6-3 and TRBJ1-1, with D possibly TRBD1 on 5 matching bases. Germline V CDR1 and CDR2: MNHEY, SVGEGT. This CDR3 comprises 13 residues. V shed 2 bases and J shed 11 bases, with 15 bases lying between them. The CDR3 is CASSYQWGPVAFF. The CDR3 nucleotides read TGTGCCAGCAGTTACCAGTGGGGCCCGGTGGCTTTCTTT.

The chain employs TRBV6-2 or TRBV6-3 and TRBJ2-7; tentatively, D is TRBD2 (5 bases). V lost 5 bases and J lost 4, with 18 bases in between. Germline V gene data show CDR1 as MNHEY and CDR2 as SVGEGT. The CDR3 consists of 15 residues. CDR3 residues: CASSPIQDSLYEQYF. The CDR3 DNA reads as TGTGCCAGCAGTCCAATCCAGGACTCGTTATACGAGCAGTACTTC.

Note on this clone: An end of the junction does not agree with germline; a read error may underlie this. The chain links TRBV5-1 to TRBJ2-7, with TRBD2 matching 11 bases. The CDR3 totals 20 residues. Germline CDR1 reads SGHRS; CDR2 reads YFSETQ. The DNA of the CDR3 is TGTGCCAGCAGCGAGCGCCTAGCGGGAGGACAGAGGGGACGATTGGACGAGCAGTACTTC. Translating it yields CASSERLAGGQRGRLDEQYF.

This chain links TRBV29-1 with TRBJ1-4; 8 nucleotides align to TRBD1. Per the germline V gene, CDR1 is SQVTM and CDR2 is ANQGSEA. The CDR3 spans 14 residues. V lost 6 bases and J lost 5; bases outside the gene matches: 8. In DNA form, the CDR3 reads TGCAGCGTCGAGCCGGGACAGGCGAATGAAAAACTGTTTTTT. Translated, it gives CSVEPGQANEKLFF.

This chain links TRBV20-1 with TRBJ2-3, with D possibly being TRBD2 (6 bases). There are 17 residues in the CDR3. Germline V CDR1 and CDR2: DFQATT, SNEGSKA (reference sequence). Trimming stripped 3 bases from V and 2 bases from J, with 21 bases between. The CDR3: CSASSVSGVPHTDTQYF. CDR3 sequence (DNA): TGCAGTGCTAGTAGTGTATCGGGAGTTCCCCACACAGATACGCAGTATTTT.

CDR3 in DNA: TGTGCCAGCAGCATGGGACAGAACACTGAAGCTTTCTTT. Translating it yields CASSMGQNTEAFF. The chain carries TRBV7-9 and TRBJ1-1; possibly TRBD1 for D (6 bases). V was trimmed by 5 bases and J by 1 base, leaving 8 bases between them. CDR1 SEHNR and CDR2 FQNEAQ come from the germline V gene (reference sequence). CDR3 length equals 13 residues.

V usage is TRBV4-1 and J usage is TRBJ2-1, with TRBD2 matching 11 bases. Germline loops: CDR1 MGHRA, CDR2 YSYEKL. V trimming: 0 bases; J trimming: 4 bases; junction bases outside the gene matches: 11. The CDR3 consists of 19 residues. The DNA for the CDR3 is TGCGCCAGCAGCCAAGATAGCTCAATAGCGGGAGGGTGGTACAATGAGCAGTTCTTC. It encodes CASSQDSSIAGGWYNEQFF.

This clone showed up just a few times. The chain recombines TRBV6-6 with TRBJ2-7; TRBD1 aligns across 7 bases. Germline CDR1 and CDR2: MNHNY and SVGAGI (reference sequence). The length of the CDR3 is 15 residues. Germline trimming cut 7 bases from V and 0 bases from J; bases unmatched to any gene: 9. In DNA form, the CDR3 reads TGTGCCAGCATCCACAGACAGGGTTCCTCCTACGAGCAGTACTTC. It yields the protein CASIHRQGSSYEQYF.